The 16 T cell receptor beta chains reported below all come from one sample, sequenced in a study of Ad26.COV2.S vaccination and SARS-CoV-2 variants. The table came from immunoSEQ multiplex PCR; TCRdb's copy has only in-frame clones and leaves some out. In the table there are fewer than 900,000 clones, around 90% of which are singletons. The treatment denotes: about 20 received Ad26.COV2.S at low or high dose, single or two shots; roughly five received placebo; per-sample allocation not given. Sampling occurred on day 63 after the first vaccine or placebo injection. The source material was peripheral blood, sampled in a trial of Ad26.COV2.S vaccine versus placebo. All receptors come from a person between 18 and 59 years old who received the Ad26.COV2.S COVID-19 vaccine or a placebo.

V usage is TRBV18 and J usage is TRBJ2-3; 8 bases match TRBD2. Germline V gene sequence: CDR1 KGHSH, CDR2 LQKENI. V was pared by 6 bases and J by 6 bases, with 8 bases of the junction left unmatched. The CDR3 runs 14 residues. CDR3 region: CASSALAVMDTQYF. In DNA form, the CDR3 reads TGTGCCAGCTCGGCACTAGCGGTTATGGATACGCAGTATTTT.

The chain joins TRBV11-2 to TRBJ2-7; no clear D. V was clipped by 4 bases and J by 3 bases, with 10 bases between them. Germline assignment: CDR1 SGHAT and CDR2 FQNNGV. CDR3 length: 13 amino acids. The chain's CDR3 is CASSSSTLYEQYF. CDR3 coding DNA: TGTGCCAGCAGCTCCAGCACTCTCTACGAGCAGTACTTC.

This clone occurred once. The chain carries TRBV3-1 (or the pseudogene TRBV3-2) and TRBJ2-5; 11 bases are a match to TRBD2. After removal of 6 bases from V and 5 bases from J, the junction contained 11 bases not matched to a gene. CDR1 and CDR2 from the germline V gene are LGHDT and YNNKEL (reference sequence). There are 16 residues in the CDR3. As DNA, the CDR3 is TGTGCCAGCAGAGCTAGCGGGAGGACATCCGGGGAGACCCAGTACTTC. The encoded protein is CASRASGRTSGETQYF.

V is TRBV18 and J is TRBJ1-1; TRBD1 aligns across 11 bases. This CDR3 is 16 amino acids long. Losses at the gene ends were 3 bases for V and 8 bases for J; bases not matched to a gene: 11. Germline V gene lookup returns CDR1 KGHSH and CDR2 LQKENI. Here the CDR3 DNA reads TGTGCCAGCTCACCTGGACAGGGGGCTCGATTTTTAGAAGCTTTCTTT. It codes for CASSPGQGARFLEAFF.

The chain has TRBV7-2 and TRBJ1-3; 7 bases line up with TRBD1. This CDR3 has 15 amino acids. V was pared by 4 bases and J by 0 bases, with 3 bases of the junction left unmatched. Per the germline V gene, CDR1 is SGHTA and CDR2 is FQGNSA. The CDR3 spells CASSSYRGSGNTIYF. The CDR3 DNA reads as TGTGCCAGCAGCTCTTACAGGGGCTCTGGAAACACCATATATTTT. The complete variable domain, with remaining parts taken from reference TRBV7-2 and TRBJ1-3, reads GAGVSQSPSNKVTEKGKDVELRCDPISGHTALYWYRQSLGQGLEFLIYFQGNSAPDKSGLPSDRFSAERTGGSVSTLTIQRTQQEDSAVYLCASSSYRGSGNTIYFGEGSWLTVV.

This chain links TRBV19 with TRBJ1-5; TRBD1 agrees at 7 bases. The CDR3 is 15 residues long. The V segment lost 3 bases and the J segment 6 bases; nucleotides outside the gene matches: 8. CDR1 is LNHDA, CDR2 SQIVND, per germline (reference sequence). The CDR3 nucleotides read TGTGCCAGTAGTATTTACAGGGGTGTAGGTCAGCCCCAGCATTTT. It translates to CASSIYRGVGQPQHF. The full variable domain, rest sourced from reference TRBV19 and TRBJ1-5, is DGGITQSPKYLFRKEGQNVTLSCEQNLNHDAMYWYRQDPGQGLRLIYYSQIVNDFQKGDIAEGYSVSREKKESFPLTVTSAQKNPTAFYLCASSIYRGVGQPQHFGDGTRLSIL.

This clone has just one count. The V and J genes are TRBV9 and TRBJ1-2, with D unresolved. Trimming pared 0 bases from V and 6 bases from J, leaving 18 bases between. This CDR3 has 16 amino acids. Germline CDR1 is SGDLS and CDR2 is YYNGEE. The CDR3 DNA sequence: TGTGCCAGCAGCGTAGTTTCTGGGAGCGGGATGGATGGCTACACCTTC. Amino acid sequence: CASSVVSGSGMDGYTF.

The chain has TRBV2 and TRBJ2-7; D is possibly TRBD1 (6 bases). The V gene's germline CDR1 is SNHLY and CDR2 FYNNEI. The CDR3 sequence is 13 residues long. The V and J ends lost 4 bases and 2 bases respectively, with 9 bases between them. This chain's CDR3 is CASSGDRTYEQYF. CDR3 in DNA: TGTGCCAGCAGTGGCGACAGGACCTACGAGCAGTACTTC.

Note on this clone: This CDR3 is also generated by other DNA sequences in the sample. This rearrangement joins TRBV19 to TRBJ1-4; D is undetermined. The CDR3 consists of 11 residues. Germline V gene sequence: CDR1 LNHDA, CDR2 SQIVND (reference sequence). Trimming left V 5 bases short and J 7 bases short, with 5 bases between. This CDR3 is CASSPGEKLFF. The CDR3, as DNA: TGTGCCAGTAGTCCGGGTGAAAAACTGTTTTTT. Complete variable domain (other parts from reference TRBV19 and TRBJ1-4): DGGITQSPKYLFRKEGQNVTLSCEQNLNHDAMYWYRQDPGQGLRLIYYSQIVNDFQKGDIAEGYSVSREKKESFPLTVTSAQKNPTAFYLCASSPGEKLFFGSGTQLSVL.

DNA for the CDR3: TGCGCCAGCAGCTTGACCGGGGGGCGATATGAAAAACTGTTTTTT. Protein product: CASSLTGGRYEKLFF. V gene TRBV5-1 combines with J gene TRBJ1-4; a weak D match, TRBD1 (6 bases). The V end was cut by 1 base, the J end by 6 bases, with 13 bases between. The CDR3 is 15 amino acids. Germline loops: CDR1 SGHRS, CDR2 YFSETQ. Full variable domain (remainder filled in from reference TRBV5-1 and TRBJ1-4): KAGVTQTPRYLIKTRGQQVTLSCSPISGHRSVSWYQQTPGQGLQFLFEYFSETQRNKGNFPGRFSGRQFSNSRSEMNVSTLELGDSALYLCASSLTGGRYEKLFFGSGTQLSVL.

The genes are TRBV10-3 and TRBJ2-1; the D is unclear. This CDR3 region has 14 residues. Trimming took 6 bases from V and 2 from J, leaving 11 bases between them. Germline CDR1 reads ENHRY; CDR2 reads SYGVKD. CDR3 protein: CAIRETSTYNEQFF. The CDR3 DNA follows: TGTGCCATCAGAGAGACATCTACCTACAATGAGCAGTTCTTC.

The chain uses TRBV7-3 and TRBJ2-1; D ambiguous. Germline loops: CDR1 SGHTA, CDR2 FQGTGA. V was shortened by 5 bases and J by 0 bases, with 8 bases between the two germline ends. The CDR3 is 14 residues long. DNA of the CDR3: TGTGCCAGCAGCCCCAGTAGCTCCTACAATGAGCAGTTCTTC. Its protein is CASSPSSSYNEQFF. Looking up the rest from reference TRBV7-3 and TRBJ2-1 gives the full variable domain: GAGVSQTPSNKVTEKGKYVELRCDPISGHTALYWYRQSLGQGPEFLIYFQGTGAADDSGLPNDRFFAVRPEGSVSTLKIQRTERGDSAVYLCASSPSSSYNEQFFGPGTRLTVL.

This chain uses TRBV7-9 with TRBJ1-2; no definite D call. The V and J ends lost 0 bases and 2 bases respectively, with 7 bases between them. Germline-derived CDR1 and CDR2 are SEHNR and FQNEAQ (reference sequence). The CDR3 is made up of 14 amino acids. The CDR3 loop reads CASSLAGKNYGYTF. The CDR3 region has the DNA TGTGCCAGCAGCTTAGCCGGGAAGAACTATGGCTACACCTTC.

The gene calls are TRBV12-3 or TRBV12-4 and TRBJ1-1; no reliable D call. V lost 8 bases to trimming and J lost 3 bases, with 13 bases between them. The CDR3 sequence is 13 residues long. In nucleotides, the CDR3 is TGTGCCAGCCGAAACCAACTTGACACTGAAGCTTTCTTT. This gives the protein CASRNQLDTEAFF.

This chain links TRBV6-5 with TRBJ2-7; TRBD2 matches 10 bases. CDR1 is MNHEY, CDR2 SVGAGI, per germline. This CDR3 contains 16 residues. With V trimmed by 2 bases and J by 3 bases, 7 bases remained unmatched. In DNA, the CDR3 is TGTGCCAGCAGTTACAGCTCAGCGGGGGGGAGCTACGAGCAGTACTTC. Protein: CASSYSSAGGSYEQYF.

The CDR3 sequence: CASSPPTGWEPGYTF. CDR3 DNA: TGTGCCAGCAGCCCTCCGACAGGGTGGGAACCTGGCTACACCTTC. This chain connects TRBV7-9 to TRBJ1-2; 7 nucleotides match TRBD1. CDR1 is SEHNR, CDR2 FQNEAQ, per germline (reference sequence). Trimming took 5 bases from V and 7 from J; bases not matched to a gene: 13. The CDR3 covers 15 residues.